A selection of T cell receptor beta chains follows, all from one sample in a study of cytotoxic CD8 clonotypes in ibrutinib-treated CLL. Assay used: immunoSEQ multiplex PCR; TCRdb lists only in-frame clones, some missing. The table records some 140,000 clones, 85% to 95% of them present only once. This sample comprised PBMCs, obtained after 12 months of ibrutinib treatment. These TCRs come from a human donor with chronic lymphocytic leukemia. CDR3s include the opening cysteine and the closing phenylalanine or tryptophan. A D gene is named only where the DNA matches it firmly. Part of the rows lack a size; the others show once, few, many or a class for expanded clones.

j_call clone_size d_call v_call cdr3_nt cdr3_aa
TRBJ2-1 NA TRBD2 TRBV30 TGTGCCTGGAGTGTGACTAGCGGGCTCAATGAGCAGTTCTTC CAWSVTSGLNEQFF
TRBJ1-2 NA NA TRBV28 TGTGCCAGCAGTACCGCGGGGCTATATGGCTACACCTTC CASSTAGLYGYTF
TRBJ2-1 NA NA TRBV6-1 TGTGCCAGCAGGCCCATCTCCTACAATGAGCAGTTCTTC CASRPISYNEQFF
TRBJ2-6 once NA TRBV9 TGTGCCAGCAGCGTAGAGTCCTCTGGGGCCAACGTCCTGACTTTC CASSVESSGANVLTF
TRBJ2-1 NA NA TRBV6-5 TGTGCCAGCAGGAGAGGGACCCCAGGGAATGAGCAGTTCTTC CASRRGTPGNEQFF
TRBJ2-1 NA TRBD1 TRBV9 TGTGCCAGCAGCGTATCCGGACAGGGAAACAATGAGCAGTTCTTC CASSVSGQGNNEQFF
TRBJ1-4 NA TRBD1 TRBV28 TGTGCCAGCAGGGGCCCGGGGACAGGGATCTCCTATAATGAAAAACTGTTTTTT CASRGPGTGISYNEKLFF
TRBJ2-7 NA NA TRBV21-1 TGTGCCAGCAGTCGACTAGGGAAAGGCTACGAGCAGTACTTC CASSRLGKGYEQYF
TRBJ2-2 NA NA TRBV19 TGTGCCAGTTCGCTCCAGGGGAACACCGGGGAGCTGTTTTTT CASSLQGNTGELFF
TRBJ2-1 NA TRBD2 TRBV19 TGTGCCAGTAGTTTTTGGGCTAGCGGGAGATTTTACAATGAGCAGTTCTTC CASSFWASGRFYNEQFF
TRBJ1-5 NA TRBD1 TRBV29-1 TGCAGCGTTGAAGTTCAGGGGGATCAGCCCCAGCATTTT CSVEVQGDQPQHF
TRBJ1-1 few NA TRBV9 TGTGCCAGCAGCCCCACGAGTGAGAACACTGAAGCTTTCTTT CASSPTSENTEAFF
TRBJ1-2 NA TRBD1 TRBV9 TGTGCCAGCAGCGTAGCCCCTGCCATGGACAGGAACAATGGCTACACCTTC CASSVAPAMDRNNGYTF
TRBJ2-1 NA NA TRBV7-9 TGTGCCAGCACCAAGACAGATAGTGAGCAGTTCTTC CASTKTDSEQFF
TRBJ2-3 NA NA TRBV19 TGTGCCAGTAGTATTCTCGGGGGTTCGATAGATACGCAGTATTTT CASSILGGSIDTQYF
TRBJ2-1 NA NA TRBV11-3 TGTGCCAGCAGCTTAGGGTCCTCGGGCATCGGGGGAGTATACAATGAGCAGTTCTTC CASSLGSSGIGGVYNEQFF